This entry concerns a single T cell receptor beta chain. The ends were cut back, 8 bases at V and 6 bases at J, with 19 bases in the middle. The germline V gene has CDR1 SEHNR and CDR2 FQNEAQ (reference sequence). CDR3 length: 14 amino acids. This specimen comes from a study of CD8+CD57+ T cells in acquired aplastic anemia. The authors sequenced patients whose flow cytometry had shown CD8+CD57+ cell expansion. Genomic DNA acted as the template from which TCR beta VDJ combination and CDR3 sequence profiling were carried out. TCRdb ran MiXCR on the reads and lists one entry per CDR3 protein. There are around 290,000 distinct CDR3 sequences in the sample; under 60% occur only once, and around 1.2% lies in the top ten.

Sequencing input: sorted CD4+, CD8+, or CD8+CD57+ T cells (not recorded which) from PBMCs. This chain uses TRBV7-9 with TRBJ1-2, with D hard to call. The receptor's source is a human donor with aplastic anemia. CDR3 bases: TGTGCCAGCTCCCAAGGGAAAGGGTATGATGGCTACACCTTC. The encoded protein is CASSQGKGYDGYTF.